This T cell receptor (beta chain) was captured by sequencing in a study of CD8+CD57+ T cells in acquired aplastic anemia. Genomic DNA was employed as the template in profiling TCR beta VDJ and CDR3. TCRdb reanalysed the reads using MiXCR and keeps one entry per CDR3 protein. The data hold 150,000 to 160,000 distinct CDR3 sequences, with approximately 52% observed a single time. This CDR3 is built from 14 residues. Trimming pared 4 bases from V and 5 bases from J, leaving 16 bases between. CDR1 and CDR2 (germline): SGHRS, YFSETQ. This clonotype was found many times. Previously, flow cytometry had revealed CD8+CD57+ cell expansion in the patients chosen for sequencing. When blood sampling took place, the patients had received no therapy.

This rearrangement joins TRBV5-1 to TRBJ2-7; D may be TRBD1 (6 bases). Sequences were obtained from sorted CD4+, CD8+, or CD8+CD57+ T cells (not recorded which) from PBMCs. The receptor was derived from a human donor with aplastic anemia. The chain's CDR3 is CASSIRGGVDEQYF. In DNA, the CDR3 is TGCGCCAGCAGCATCAGGGGTGGGGTTGACGAGCAGTACTTC.